The 15 T cell receptor beta chains reported below all come from one sample, sequenced in a study of CD8 T cells in ankylosing spondylitis. TCRdb used MiXCR to reprocess the 5' RACE reads, holding one entry per CDR3 protein. The sample holds 200,000 to 250,000 distinct CDR3 sequences; about 10% are singletons and the top ten take less than 3%. The material sequenced was blood, either unsorted or a sorted T cell fraction (not recorded which). These receptors were taken from a male donor with ankylosing spondylitis or in good health (not recorded which).

Ten or more counts support this clonotype. The chain joins TRBV3-1 to TRBJ1-1; D remains unclear. CDR1 LGHDT and CDR2 YNNKEL come from the germline V gene (reference sequence). The CDR3 runs 12 residues. The ends were cut back, 8 bases at V and 5 bases at J, with 12 bases in the middle. For the CDR3, the DNA is TGTGCCAGCTCGGGTGGAAGGACTGAAGCTTTCTTT. This sequence encodes CASSGGRTEAFF. The full variable domain, in which reference TRBV3-1 and TRBJ1-1 provide the parts outside the CDR3, is DTAVSQTPKYLVTQMGNDKSIKCEQNLGHDTMYWYKQDSKKFLKIMFSYNNKELIINETVPNRFSPKSPDKAHLNLHINSLELGDSAVYFCASSGGRTEAFFGQGTRLTVV.

This clonotype was seen repeatedly, ten times or more. The rearrangement uses TRBV15 and TRBJ2-4, with D possibly being TRBD2 (5 bases). With 0 bases removed from V and 8 bases from J, the gap between germline ends came to 17 bases. CDR1 and CDR2 (germline): LNHNV, YYDKDF (reference sequence). CDR3 size: 16 residues. CDR3 protein: CATSRDLGLAGDIQYF. In nucleotides, the CDR3 is TGTGCCACCAGCAGAGACCTCGGACTCGCCGGGGACATTCAGTACTTC.

This chain joins TRBV5-1 and TRBJ2-5, with a possible D match to TRBD2 (5 bases). With 1 base removed from V and 5 bases from J, the gap between germline ends came to 15 bases. Germline assignment: CDR1 SGHRS and CDR2 YFSETQ. The CDR3 spans 15 residues. The CDR3 here is CASSLLGERVETQYF. The CDR3 DNA reads TGCGCCAGCAGCTTGCTCGGTGAGAGGGTGGAGACCCAGTACTTC. Variable domain in full (rest from reference TRBV5-1 and TRBJ2-5): KAGVTQTPRYLIKTRGQQVTLSCSPISGHRSVSWYQQTPGQGLQFLFEYFSETQRNKGNFPGRFSGRQFSNSRSEMNVSTLELGDSALYLCASSLLGERVETQYFGPGTRLLVL.

In its sample, this clonotype was seen many times. The CDR3: CSASQDSLEAFF. The DNA for the CDR3 is TGCAGTGCTAGCCAGGACAGCCTTGAAGCTTTCTTT. The chain links TRBV20-1 to TRBJ1-1, with D possibly being TRBD1 (6 bases). Germline CDR1 and CDR2: DFQATT and SNEGSKA (reference sequence). CDR3 length equals 12 residues. V lost 3 bases and J 7 bases, leaving 12 bases between the germline ends.

There are many counts of this clonotype. The V call is TRBV20-1, the J call TRBJ2-3, with 8 bases that match TRBD2. Germline V CDR1 and CDR2: DFQATT, SNEGSKA (reference sequence). The CDR3 is 16 residues long. V lost 4 bases and J lost 1; bases outside the gene matches: 10. Here the CDR3 reads CSATSRGGARTDTQYF. Here the CDR3 DNA reads TGCAGTGCTACCAGCCGGGGGGGGGCCCGCACAGATACGCAGTATTTT.

This rearrangement joins TRBV29-1 to TRBJ1-2, with 7 nucleotides matching TRBD1. Germline CDR1 and CDR2: SQVTM and ANQGSEA. The V segment lost 4 bases and the J segment 7 bases; nucleotides outside the gene matches: 6. The CDR3 is 12 amino acids. The CDR3 spells CSVVDRVGGYTF. In nucleotides, the CDR3 is TGCAGCGTTGTCGACAGGGTGGGTGGCTACACCTTC. Drawing the rest from reference TRBV29-1 and TRBJ1-2, the complete variable domain is SAVISQKPSRDICQRGTSLTIQCQVDSQVTMMFWYRQQPGQSLTLIATANQGSEATYESGFVIDKFPISRPNLTFSTLTVSNMSPEDSSIYLCSVVDRVGGYTFGSGTRLTVV.

This clonotype was recorded at least ten times. This rearrangement joins TRBV3-1 to TRBJ2-2; D gene unclear. CDR3 length: 13 residues. CDR1 and CDR2 from the germline V gene are LGHDT and YNNKEL (reference sequence). The germline V and J ends were trimmed by 1 base and 4 bases, with 4 bases remaining between them. CDR3 sequence (DNA): TGTGCCAGCAGCCAAGTGACCACCGGGGAGCTGTTTTTT. Its protein is CASSQVTTGELFF.

This clonotype has a count of ten or more. V gene TRBV30 combines with J gene TRBJ2-7, with 9 bases aligning to TRBD2. Looked up from germline, CDR1 is GTSNPN and CDR2 is SVGIG (reference sequence). The CDR3 runs 14 residues. J lost 0 bases, V lost 5 bases, and 5 bases had no gene match. Here the CDR3 reads CAWSAGGISYEQYF. CDR3 nucleotide sequence: TGTGCCTGGTCAGCGGGGGGCATCTCCTACGAGCAGTACTTC.

This clonotype has just a few counts. The V call is TRBV18, the J call TRBJ2-7, with a weak D call TRBD1 (5 bases). The CDR3 sequence is 15 residues long. V was clipped by 3 bases and J by 6 bases, with 18 bases between them. Looked up from germline, CDR1 is KGHSH and CDR2 is LQKENI. The DNA for the CDR3 is TGTGCCAGCTCACCCCAGTCGACAGTCCTCGCCGAGCAGTACTTC. Residues: CASSPQSTVLAEQYF.

Remarks on this clonotype: A much bigger clone sits one base away, suggesting this may be a read error. J is TRBJ2-7 and V is TRBV9, with D possibly TRBD1 on 5 matching bases. Germline V lookup: CDR1 SGDLS, CDR2 YYNGEE. The CDR3 consists of 14 residues. The CDR3 sequence is CAGSVDSSPYEQYF. Written as DNA, the CDR3 is TGTGCCGGCAGCGTCGACAGTTCCCCCTACGAGCAGTACTTC.

This clonotype has ten or more counts. V usage is TRBV4-1 and J usage is TRBJ2-7, with 7 bases lining up with TRBD1. J was trimmed by 3 bases and V by 6 bases; bases with no gene match: 5. The germline V gene encodes CDR1 MGHRA and CDR2 YSYEKL. The CDR3 has 13 amino acids. For the CDR3, the DNA is TGCGCCAGCAGTCAAAACAGGGGCTACGAGCAGTACTTC. Protein: CASSQNRGYEQYF.

The table lists this clonotype with many counts. V usage is TRBV20-1 and J usage is TRBJ1-1; no clear D. The CDR3 has 13 amino acids. Germline lookup yields CDR1 DFQATT and CDR2 SNEGSKA (reference sequence). Trimming left V 2 bases short and J 1 base short, with 8 bases between. The CDR3: CSARFYQNTEAFF. The CDR3 coding sequence is TGCAGTGCTAGATTTTACCAGAACACTGAAGCTTTCTTT.

This clonotype appeared many times. The chain combines TRBV5-1 with TRBJ2-7; tentative D call: TRBD1 (5 bases). CDR3 size: 15 residues. The germline gives CDR1 SGHRS, CDR2 YFSETQ. Deletions cut 1 base from V and 5 bases from J, with 16 bases between. The CDR3 sequence: CASSLRQGSTNEQYF. The CDR3 region has the DNA TGCGCCAGCAGCTTGCGGCAGGGCTCCACGAACGAGCAGTACTTC.

This rearrangement joins TRBV6-5 to TRBJ2-2; 8 bases are shared with TRBD1. The V gene end was trimmed by 4 bases and the J gene end by 1 base; junction bases not matched to a gene: 2. The CDR3 totals 15 residues. The V gene's germline CDR1 is MNHEY and CDR2 SVGAGI. The CDR3 here is CASSSDRGNTGELFF. CDR3 nucleotides: TGTGCCAGCAGTTCCGACAGGGGGAACACCGGGGAGCTGTTTTTT.

This clonotype was seen many times. This chain connects TRBV7-9 to TRBJ2-5, with 7 nucleotides matching TRBD1. CDR3 size: 14 residues. Germline V gene data show CDR1 as SEHNR and CDR2 as FQNEAQ (reference sequence). Trimming took 1 base from V and 4 from J; bases not matched to a gene: 3. The CDR3: CASSLGRGRETQYF. CDR3 DNA: TGTGCCAGCAGCTTAGGCAGGGGGAGAGAGACCCAGTACTTC.